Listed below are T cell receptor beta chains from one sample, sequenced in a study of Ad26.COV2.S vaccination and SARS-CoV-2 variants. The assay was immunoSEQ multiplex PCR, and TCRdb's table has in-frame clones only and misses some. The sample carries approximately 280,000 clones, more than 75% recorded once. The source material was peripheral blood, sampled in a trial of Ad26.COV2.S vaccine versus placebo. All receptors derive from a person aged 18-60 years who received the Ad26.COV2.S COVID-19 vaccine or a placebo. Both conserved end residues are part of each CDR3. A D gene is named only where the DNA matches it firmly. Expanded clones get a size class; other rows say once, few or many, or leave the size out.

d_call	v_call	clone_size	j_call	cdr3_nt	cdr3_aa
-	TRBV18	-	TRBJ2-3	TGTGCCAGCTCACCACCGGGGAGGGGGGCCCCCCCAGATACGCAGTATTTT	CASSPPGRGAPPDTQYF
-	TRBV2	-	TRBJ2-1	TGTGCCAGCAGTGAAGGGGACCATGAGCAGTTCTTC	CASSEGDHEQFF
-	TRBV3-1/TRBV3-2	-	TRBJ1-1	TGTGCCAGCGGTGGGGGAGGTCACACTGAAGCTTTCTTT	CASGGGGHTEAFF
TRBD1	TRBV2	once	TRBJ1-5	TGTGCCACCGGGACAGGTCGGAATCAGCCCCAGCATTTT	CATGTGRNQPQHF
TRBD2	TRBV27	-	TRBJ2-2	TGTGCCAGCAGTCAAAATCTAGCGGGCGCTACCGGGGAGCTGTTTTTT	CASSQNLAGATGELFF
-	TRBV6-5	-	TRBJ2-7	TGTGCCAGTAAGGGGGGCGAGACAGCCTACGAGCAGTACTTC	CASKGGETAYEQYF
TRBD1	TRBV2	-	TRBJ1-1	TGTGCCAGCAGTGAAGAATCCCTCGGGGACAGGTGGGACACTGAAGCTTTCTTT	CASSEESLGDRWDTEAFF
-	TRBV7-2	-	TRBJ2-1	TGTGCCAGCAGCCAGGCGAGGTCGCGAAATGAGCAGTTCTTC	CASSQARSRNEQFF
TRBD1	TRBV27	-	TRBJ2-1	TGTGCCAGCAGTTTATTGGGACAGGGCCGTAATGAGCAGTTCTTC	CASSLLGQGRNEQFF
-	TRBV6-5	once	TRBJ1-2	TGTGCCAGCAGTTACGACTTGTCAGGGCTCTATGGCTACACCTTC	CASSYDLSGLYGYTF
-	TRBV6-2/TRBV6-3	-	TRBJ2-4	TGTGCCAGCACCCCCCGCCCAGGGGCCACGGAAAACATTCAGTACTTC	CASTPRPGATENIQYF
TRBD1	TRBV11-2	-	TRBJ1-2	TGTGCCAGCAGCAAGGGACAGGGAGGCTATGGCTACACCTTC	CASSKGQGGYGYTF
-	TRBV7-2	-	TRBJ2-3	TGTGCCACCGCCATGTCCAGTGCAGATACGCAGTATTTT	CATAMSSADTQYF